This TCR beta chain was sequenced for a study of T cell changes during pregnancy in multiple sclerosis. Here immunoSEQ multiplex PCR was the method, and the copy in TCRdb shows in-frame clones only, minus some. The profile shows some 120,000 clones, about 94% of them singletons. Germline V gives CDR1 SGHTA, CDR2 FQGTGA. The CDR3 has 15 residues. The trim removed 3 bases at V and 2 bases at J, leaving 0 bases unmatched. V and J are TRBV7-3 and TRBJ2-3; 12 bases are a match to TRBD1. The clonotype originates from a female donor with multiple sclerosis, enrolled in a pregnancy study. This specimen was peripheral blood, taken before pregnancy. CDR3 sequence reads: CASSLGQGATDTQYF. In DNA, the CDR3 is TGTGCCAGCAGCTTGGGACAGGGGGCCACAGATACGCAGTATTTT.